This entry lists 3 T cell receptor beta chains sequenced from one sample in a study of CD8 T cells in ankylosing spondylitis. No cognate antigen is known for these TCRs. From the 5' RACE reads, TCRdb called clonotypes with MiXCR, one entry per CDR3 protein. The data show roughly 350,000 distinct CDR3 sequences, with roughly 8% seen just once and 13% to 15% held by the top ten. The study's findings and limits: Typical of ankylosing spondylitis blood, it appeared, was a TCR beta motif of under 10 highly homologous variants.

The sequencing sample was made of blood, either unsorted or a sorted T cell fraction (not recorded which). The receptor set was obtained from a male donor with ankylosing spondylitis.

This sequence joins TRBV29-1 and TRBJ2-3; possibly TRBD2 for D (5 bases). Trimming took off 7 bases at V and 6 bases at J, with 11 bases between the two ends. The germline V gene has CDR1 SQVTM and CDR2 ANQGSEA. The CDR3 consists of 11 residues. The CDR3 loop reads CSAGVGDTQYF. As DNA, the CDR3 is TGCAGCGCCGGGGTCGGGGATACGCAGTATTTT.

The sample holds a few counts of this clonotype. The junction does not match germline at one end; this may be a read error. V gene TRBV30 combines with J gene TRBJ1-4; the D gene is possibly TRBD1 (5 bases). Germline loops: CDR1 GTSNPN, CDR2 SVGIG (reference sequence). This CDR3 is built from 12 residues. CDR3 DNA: TGTGCCTGGAGGGTCTTGTGGGGACCGCTACTTTTT. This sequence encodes CAWRVLWGPLLF.

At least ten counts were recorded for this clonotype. The CDR3 DNA follows: TGCGCCAGCAGCTTGGGGGCCGACACTGAAGCTTTCTTT. Amino acid sequence: CASSLGADTEAFF. The chain employs TRBV5-1 and TRBJ1-1; D uncertain. The germline V and J ends were trimmed by 0 bases and 3 bases, with 6 bases remaining between them. The CDR3 covers 13 residues. The V gene's germline CDR1 is SGHRS and CDR2 YFSETQ.